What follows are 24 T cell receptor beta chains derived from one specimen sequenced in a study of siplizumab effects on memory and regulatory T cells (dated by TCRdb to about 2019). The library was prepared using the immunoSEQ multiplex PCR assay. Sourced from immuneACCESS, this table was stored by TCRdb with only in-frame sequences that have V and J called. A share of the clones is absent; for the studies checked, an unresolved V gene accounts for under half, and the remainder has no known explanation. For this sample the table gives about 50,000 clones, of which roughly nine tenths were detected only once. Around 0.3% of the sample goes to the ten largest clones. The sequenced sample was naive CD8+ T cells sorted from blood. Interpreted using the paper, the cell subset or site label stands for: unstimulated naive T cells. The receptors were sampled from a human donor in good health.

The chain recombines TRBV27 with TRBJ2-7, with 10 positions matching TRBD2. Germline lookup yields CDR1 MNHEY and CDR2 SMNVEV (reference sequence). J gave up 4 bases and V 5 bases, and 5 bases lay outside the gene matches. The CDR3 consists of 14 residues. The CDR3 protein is CASSMQLAGYEQYF. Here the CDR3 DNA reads TGTGCCAGCAGTATGCAACTAGCGGGGTACGAGCAGTACTTC.

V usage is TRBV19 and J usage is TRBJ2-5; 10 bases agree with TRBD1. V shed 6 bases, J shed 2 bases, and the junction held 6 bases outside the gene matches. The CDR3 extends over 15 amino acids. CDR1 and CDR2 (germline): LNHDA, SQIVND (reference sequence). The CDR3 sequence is CASSWGTGEQETQYF. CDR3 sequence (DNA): TGTGCCAGTAGCTGGGGGACAGGGGAGCAAGAGACCCAGTACTTC.

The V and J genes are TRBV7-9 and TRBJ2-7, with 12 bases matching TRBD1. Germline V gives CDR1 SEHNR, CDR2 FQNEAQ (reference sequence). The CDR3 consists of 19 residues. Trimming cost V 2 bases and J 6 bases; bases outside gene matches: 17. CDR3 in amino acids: CASSLSGAGQGAIFVEQYF. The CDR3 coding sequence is TGTGCCAGCAGCTTATCAGGCGCGGGACAGGGGGCGATTTTCGTCGAGCAGTACTTC.

CDR3 in amino acids: CAISELWSTDTQYF. The CDR3 nucleotides read TGTGCCATCAGTGAGTTATGGAGCACAGATACGCAGTATTTT. This sequence joins TRBV10-3 and TRBJ2-3; D is unresolved. Germline lookup yields CDR1 ENHRY and CDR2 SYGVKD. Trimming took 1 base from V and 0 from J, leaving 5 bases between them. The CDR3 loop spans 14 amino acids.

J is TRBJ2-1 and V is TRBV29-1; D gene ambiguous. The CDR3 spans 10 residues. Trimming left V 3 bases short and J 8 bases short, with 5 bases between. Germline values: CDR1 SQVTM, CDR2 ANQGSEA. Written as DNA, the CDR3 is TGCAGCGTTGACAAATATGAGCAGTTCTTC. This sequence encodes CSVDKYEQFF.

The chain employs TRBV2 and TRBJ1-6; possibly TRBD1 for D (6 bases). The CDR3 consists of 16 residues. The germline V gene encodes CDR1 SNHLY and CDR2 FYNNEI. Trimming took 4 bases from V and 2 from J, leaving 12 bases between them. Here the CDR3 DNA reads TGTGCCAGCAGTGCGCCAGGGGACACCTATAATTCACCCCTCCACTTT. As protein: CASSAPGDTYNSPLHF.

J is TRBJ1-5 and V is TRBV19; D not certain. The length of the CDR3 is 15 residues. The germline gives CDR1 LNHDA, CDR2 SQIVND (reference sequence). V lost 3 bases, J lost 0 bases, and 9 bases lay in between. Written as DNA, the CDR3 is TGTGCCAGTAGTATTGGCGTATATAGCAATCAGCCCCAGCATTTT. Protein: CASSIGVYSNQPQHF.

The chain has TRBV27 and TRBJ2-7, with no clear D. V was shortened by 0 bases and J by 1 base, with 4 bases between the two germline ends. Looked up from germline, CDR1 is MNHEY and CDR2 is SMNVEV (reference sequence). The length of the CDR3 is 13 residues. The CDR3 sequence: CASSLSNSYEQYF. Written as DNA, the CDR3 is TGTGCCAGCAGTTTATCGAATTCCTACGAGCAGTACTTC.

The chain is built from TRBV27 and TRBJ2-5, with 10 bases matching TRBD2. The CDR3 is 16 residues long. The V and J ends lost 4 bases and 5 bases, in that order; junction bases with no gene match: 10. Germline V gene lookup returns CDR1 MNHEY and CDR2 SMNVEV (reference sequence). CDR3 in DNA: TGTGCCAGCAGTTCCCGGCTAGCGGGGGTATCGGAGACCCAGTACTTC. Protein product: CASSSRLAGVSETQYF.

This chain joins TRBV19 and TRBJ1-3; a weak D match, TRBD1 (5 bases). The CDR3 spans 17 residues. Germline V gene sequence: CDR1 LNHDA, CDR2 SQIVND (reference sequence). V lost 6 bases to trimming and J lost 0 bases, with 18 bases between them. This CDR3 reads CASRQKPGLISGNTIYF. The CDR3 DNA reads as TGTGCCAGTAGACAGAAACCGGGACTTATCTCTGGAAACACCATATATTTT.

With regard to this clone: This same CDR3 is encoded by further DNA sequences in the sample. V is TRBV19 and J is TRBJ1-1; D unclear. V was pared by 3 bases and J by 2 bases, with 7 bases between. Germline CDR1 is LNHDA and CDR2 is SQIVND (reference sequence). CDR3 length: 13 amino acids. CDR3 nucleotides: TGTGCCAGTAGTATGTGGGGAAACACTGAAGCTTTCTTT. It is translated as CASSMWGNTEAFF.

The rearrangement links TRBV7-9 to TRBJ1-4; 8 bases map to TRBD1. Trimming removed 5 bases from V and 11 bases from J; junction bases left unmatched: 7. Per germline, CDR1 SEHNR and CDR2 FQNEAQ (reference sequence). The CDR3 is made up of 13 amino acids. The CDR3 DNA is TGTGCCAGCAGCCCCGGGGACAGGTCGAAACTGTTTTTT. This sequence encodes CASSPGDRSKLFF.

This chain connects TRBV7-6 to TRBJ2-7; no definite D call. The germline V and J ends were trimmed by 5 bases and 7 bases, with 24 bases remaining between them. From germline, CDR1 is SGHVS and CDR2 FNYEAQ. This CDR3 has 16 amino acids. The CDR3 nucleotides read TGTGCCAGCAGCCTCTCGGCCTCACAAGGAGTGGGAGAGCAGTACTTC. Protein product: CASSLSASQGVGEQYF. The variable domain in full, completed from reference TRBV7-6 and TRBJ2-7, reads GAGVSQSPRYKVTKRGQDVALRCDPISGHVSLYWYRQALGQGPEFLTYFNYEAQQDKSGLPNDRFSAERPEGSISTLTIQRTEQRDSAMYRCASSLSASQGVGEQYFGPGTRLTVT.

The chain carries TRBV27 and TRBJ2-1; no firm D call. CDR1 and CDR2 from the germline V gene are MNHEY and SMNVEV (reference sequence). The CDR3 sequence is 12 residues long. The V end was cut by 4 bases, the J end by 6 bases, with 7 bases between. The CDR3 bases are TGTGCCAGCAGTTCTTACTCCAATGAGCAGTTCTTC. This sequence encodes CASSSYSNEQFF.

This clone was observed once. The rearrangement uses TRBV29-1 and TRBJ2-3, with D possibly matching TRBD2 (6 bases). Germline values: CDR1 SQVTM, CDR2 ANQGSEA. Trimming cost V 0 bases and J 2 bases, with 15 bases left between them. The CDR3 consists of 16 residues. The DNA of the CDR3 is TGCAGCGTTGAAGATGGCGGGGTGAGGGTCACAGATACGCAGTATTTT. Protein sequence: CSVEDGGVRVTDTQYF.

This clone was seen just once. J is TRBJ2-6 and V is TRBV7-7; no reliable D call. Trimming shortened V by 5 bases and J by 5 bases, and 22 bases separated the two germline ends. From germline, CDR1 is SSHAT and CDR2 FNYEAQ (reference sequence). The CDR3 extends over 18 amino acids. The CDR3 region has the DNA TGTGCCAGCAGCGAAACAATAAGTGCCACAAGTCGGGCCAACGTCCTGACTTTC. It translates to CASSETISATSRANVLTF. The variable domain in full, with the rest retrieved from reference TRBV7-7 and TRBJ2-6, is GAGVSQSPRYKVTKRGQDVTLRCDPISSHATLYWYQQALGQGPEFLTYFNYEAQPDKSGLPSDRFSAERPEGSISTLTIQRTEQRDSAMYRCASSETISATSRANVLTFGAGSRLTVL.

DNA of the CDR3: TGTGCCAGCTCACCCGAGGAAGGTGAGCAGTTCTTC. The encoded protein is CASSPEEGEQFF. This sequence joins TRBV18 and TRBJ2-1; D gene unclear. The CDR3 contains 12 residues. The V gene's germline CDR1 is KGHSH and CDR2 LQKENI. V was trimmed by 3 bases and J by 9 bases, leaving 9 bases between them. The whole variable domain, remainder taken from reference TRBV18 and TRBJ2-1, is NAGVMQNPRHLVRRRGQEARLRCSPMKGHSHVYWYRQLPEEGLKFMVYLQKENIIDESGMPKERFSAEFPKEGPSILRIQQVVRGDSAAYFCASSPEEGEQFFGPGTRLTVL.

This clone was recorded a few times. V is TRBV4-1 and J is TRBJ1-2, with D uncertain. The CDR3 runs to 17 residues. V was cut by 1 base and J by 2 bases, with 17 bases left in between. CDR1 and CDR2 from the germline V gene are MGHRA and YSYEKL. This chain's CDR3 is CASSQGQEGRLNYGYTF. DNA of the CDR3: TGCGCCAGCAGCCAAGGGCAGGAAGGACGGTTAAACTATGGCTACACCTTC.

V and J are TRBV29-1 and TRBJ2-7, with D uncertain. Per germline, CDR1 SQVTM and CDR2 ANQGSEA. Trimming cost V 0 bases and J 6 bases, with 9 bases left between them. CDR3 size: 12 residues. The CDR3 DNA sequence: TGCAGCGTTGAAGATATTGGAGCCGAGCAGTACTTC. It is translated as CSVEDIGAEQYF.

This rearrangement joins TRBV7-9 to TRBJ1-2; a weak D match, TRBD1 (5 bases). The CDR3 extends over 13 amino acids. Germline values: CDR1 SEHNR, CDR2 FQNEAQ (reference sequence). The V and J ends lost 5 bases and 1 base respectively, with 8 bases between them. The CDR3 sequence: CASSPGINYGYTF. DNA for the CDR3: TGTGCCAGCAGCCCAGGGATTAACTATGGCTACACCTTC. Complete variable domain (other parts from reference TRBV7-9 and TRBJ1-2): DTGVSQNPRHKITKRGQNVTFRCDPISEHNRLYWYRQTLGQGPEFLTYFQNEAQLEKSRLLSDRFSAERPKGSFSTLEIQRTEQGDSAMYLCASSPGINYGYTFGSGTRLTVV.

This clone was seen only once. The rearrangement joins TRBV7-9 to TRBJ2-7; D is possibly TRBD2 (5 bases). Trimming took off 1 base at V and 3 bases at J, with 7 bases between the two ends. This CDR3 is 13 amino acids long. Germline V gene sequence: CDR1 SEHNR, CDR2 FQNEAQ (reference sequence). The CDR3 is CASSLGTRYEQYF. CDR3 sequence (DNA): TGTGCCAGCAGCTTAGGGACTCGCTACGAGCAGTACTTC.

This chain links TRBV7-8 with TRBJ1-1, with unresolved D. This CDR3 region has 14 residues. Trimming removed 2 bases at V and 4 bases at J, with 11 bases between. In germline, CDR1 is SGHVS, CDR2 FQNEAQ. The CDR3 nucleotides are TGTGCCAGCAGCTTAAGGTCCTTCGGCACTGAAGCTTTCTTT. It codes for CASSLRSFGTEAFF.

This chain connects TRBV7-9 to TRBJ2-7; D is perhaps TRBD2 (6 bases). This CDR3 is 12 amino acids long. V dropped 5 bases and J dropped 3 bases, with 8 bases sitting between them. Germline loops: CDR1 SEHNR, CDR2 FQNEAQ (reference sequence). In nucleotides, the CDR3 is TGTGCCAGCAGCCCCGGGAGCTACGAGCAGTACTTC. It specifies CASSPGSYEQYF.

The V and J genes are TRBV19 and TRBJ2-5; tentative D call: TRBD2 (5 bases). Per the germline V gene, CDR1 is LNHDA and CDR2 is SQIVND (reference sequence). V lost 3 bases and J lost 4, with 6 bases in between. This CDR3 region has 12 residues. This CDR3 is CASSIGVETQYF. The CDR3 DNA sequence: TGTGCCAGTAGTATCGGGGTAGAGACCCAGTACTTC.